This T cell receptor beta chain was sequenced during a study of blood T cell repertoires in COVID-19. The CDR3 is made up of 17 amino acids. Germline V lookup: CDR1 MNHEY, CDR2 SMNVEV (reference sequence). V shed 7 bases and J 6 bases; nucleotides not matched to a gene: 20. Libraries were prepared by immunoSEQ multiplex PCR; TCRdb keeps only in-frame clonotypes and omits some of them. Among about 270,000 clones listed, over 75% were seen once. V and J are TRBV27 and TRBJ1-2, with 7 bases lining up with TRBD1. The TCR comes from a human donor in a cohort sampled during active COVID-19. The sample consisted of peripheral blood. CDR3 sequence (DNA): TGTGCCAGCATCAACGTACCGGGACAGCTTGGGCATGATGGCTACACCTTC. It codes for CASINVPGQLGHDGYTF.